The 9 T cell receptor beta chains below come from one sample, sequenced in a study of blood T cell repertoires in COVID-19. Clones were read by immunoSEQ multiplex PCR, and TCRdb kept only the in-frame ones, dropping some. The sample comprises around 86,000 clones, approximately 87% of which are singletons, and approximately 8% rests with the top ten. Sequencing was done on a sample of peripheral blood. Every receptor here comes from a human donor with acute or convalescent COVID-19. The donor label of this sample is uncertain.

The rearrangement joins TRBV27 to TRBJ2-5; possibly TRBD2 for D (6 bases). Deletions cut 3 bases from V and 5 bases from J, with 13 bases between. The CDR3 contains 14 residues. CDR1 is MNHEY, CDR2 SMNVEV, per germline (reference sequence). CDR3 sequence reads: CASSFGDSRETQYF. The CDR3 bases are TGTGCCAGCAGTTTCGGGGACTCCCGGGAGACCCAGTACTTC.

V usage is TRBV5-6 and J usage is TRBJ2-3, with 11 bases identical to TRBD2. This CDR3 spans 18 amino acids. Unmatched junction bases numbered 9, after V lost 2 bases and J lost 1 base. Germline-derived CDR1 and CDR2 are SGHDT and YYEEEE. The CDR3 is CASSLWLAGGLRTDTQYF. The CDR3 bases are TGTGCCAGCAGCTTATGGCTAGCGGGGGGCCTCCGCACAGATACGCAGTATTTT. Looking up the rest from reference TRBV5-6 and TRBJ2-3 gives the full variable domain: DAGVTQSPTHLIKTRGQQVTLRCSPKSGHDTVSWYQQALGQGPQFIFQYYEEEERQRGNFPDRFSGHQFPNYSSELNVNALLLGDSALYLCASSLWLAGGLRTDTQYFGPGTRLTVL.

The chain links TRBV6-5 to TRBJ1-1, with D uncertain. V was shortened by 6 bases and J by 3 bases, with 14 bases between the two germline ends. This CDR3 region has 14 residues. Germline CDR1 and CDR2: MNHEY and SVGAGI. CDR3 in amino acids: CASREVNDYTEAFF. The CDR3 DNA reads as TGTGCCAGCAGGGAGGTCAACGATTACACTGAAGCTTTCTTT.

The rearrangement links TRBV4-3 to TRBJ1-1; D is ambiguous. The ends were cut back, 4 bases at V and 1 base at J, with 7 bases in the middle. This CDR3 is 13 amino acids long. Germline V gene lookup returns CDR1 LGHNA and CDR2 YSLEER. The CDR3 sequence: CASSLYKNTEAFF. DNA for the CDR3: TGCGCCAGCAGCCTATACAAGAACACTGAAGCTTTCTTT.

V and J are TRBV9 and TRBJ1-6; a possible D gene is TRBD1 (5 bases). CDR3 length: 14 amino acids. CDR1 and CDR2 from the germline V gene are SGDLS and YYNGEE. V lost 3 bases to trimming and J lost 7 bases, with 11 bases between them. CDR3 bases: TGTGCCAGCAGCGCGACAGCGCTAAATTCACCCCTCCACTTT. Amino acid sequence: CASSATALNSPLHF.

The V gene is TRBV19, the J gene TRBJ1-5, with 7 bases matching TRBD1. Looked up from germline, CDR1 is LNHDA and CDR2 is SQIVND (reference sequence). V gave up 5 bases and J gave up 10 bases; unmatched junction bases: 5. This CDR3 comprises 12 residues. CDR3 DNA: TGTGCCAGTAGTGTCCGGGACAGTCCCCAGCATTTT. Translating gives CASSVRDSPQHF.

The CDR3 protein is CASSYFEPRYNEQFF. CDR3 in DNA: TGTGCCAGCAGTTACTTCGAGCCCCGTTACAATGAGCAGTTCTTC. The rearrangement links TRBV6-2 or TRBV6-3 to TRBJ2-1, with D unclear. The V gene lost 1 base and the J gene lost 4 bases, with 11 bases spanning the gap. Germline values: CDR1 MNHEY, CDR2 SVGEGT. The CDR3 has 15 residues.

J is TRBJ1-2 and V is TRBV6-5; 8 bases line up with TRBD1. Germline assignment: CDR1 MNHEY and CDR2 SVGAGI. V was pared by 0 bases and J by 8 bases, with 5 bases of the junction left unmatched. This CDR3 has 14 amino acids. CDR3 DNA sequence: TGTGCCAGCAGTTACTCGCAGGGGGCGGACGGCTACACCTTC. It translates to CASSYSQGADGYTF.

This rearrangement joins TRBV10-1 to TRBJ1-1, with 9 nucleotides matching TRBD1. Germline trimming cut 10 bases from V and 0 bases from J; bases unmatched to any gene: 18. This CDR3 is 18 amino acids long. CDR1 is WNHNN and CDR2 is SYGVQD in the germline V gene (reference sequence). CDR3 region: CANHFMWDREELNTEAFF. The CDR3 DNA reads TGCGCCAACCATTTTATGTGGGACAGGGAGGAACTGAACACTGAAGCTTTCTTT.